The 9 T cell receptor beta chains presented below share a single source sample, sequenced in a study of beta chain features in type 1 diabetes. Sequencing targeted expressed TCRB transcripts, as all isolated RNA had been reverse transcribed. Sequencing was performed with immunoSEQ multiplex PCR; in TCRdb, only in-frame clones are kept and a portion is missing. The sample consists of 150,000 to 200,000 clones, 10% to 15% of them appearing once. Source material: central memory CD4+ T cells from blood. The receptor set was obtained from a young woman in good health.

This sequence joins TRBV27 and TRBJ1-5; D perhaps matches TRBD1 (5 bases). CDR1 and CDR2 (germline): MNHEY, SMNVEV (reference sequence). V shed 4 bases and J shed 3 bases, with 16 bases lying between them. There are 16 residues in the CDR3. As DNA, the CDR3 is TGTGCCAGCAGTTCCTCCCGATGGGGCGACAATCAGCCCCAGCATTTT. It yields the protein CASSSSRWGDNQPQHF.

This clone was observed a few times. The V and J genes are TRBV7-8 and TRBJ2-3; D gene ambiguous. There are 14 residues in the CDR3. Looked up from germline, CDR1 is SGHVS and CDR2 is FQNEAQ. Deletions cut 5 bases from V and 0 bases from J, with 9 bases between. This CDR3 reads CASSPTHSTDTQYF. The CDR3, as DNA: TGTGCCAGCAGCCCGACACATAGCACAGATACGCAGTATTTT.

The rearrangement links TRBV7-2 to TRBJ1-5; TRBD1 matches 8 bases. CDR1 and CDR2 (germline): SGHTA, FQGNSA. J was trimmed by 5 bases and V by 5 bases; bases with no gene match: 11. The CDR3 sequence is 16 residues long. CDR3 loop: CASSLRQGNSDQPQHF. Written as DNA, the CDR3 is TGTGCCAGCAGCCTACGACAGGGGAATTCGGATCAGCCCCAGCATTTT.

This sequence joins TRBV7-9 and TRBJ2-1, with 10 bases aligning to TRBD2. The CDR3 sequence is 19 residues long. The germline V gene encodes CDR1 SEHNR and CDR2 FQNEAQ (reference sequence). V shed 1 base and J 1 base; nucleotides not matched to a gene: 10. The CDR3, as DNA: TGTGCCAGCAGCTTAGGGTCTAGCGGGAGTCTGGGATCCTACAATGAGCAGTTCTTC. Translated: CASSLGSSGSLGSYNEQFF.

This clone was seen more than once but under ten times. For the CDR3, the DNA is TGTGCCAGCAGTCCGACAGCTTATGGCTACACCTTC. It translates to CASSPTAYGYTF. This chain links TRBV2 with TRBJ1-2, with a tentative D call TRBD1 (5 bases). CDR3 length equals 12 residues. The V gene lost 5 bases and the J gene lost 5 bases, with 9 bases spanning the gap. Germline V gene data show CDR1 as SNHLY and CDR2 as FYNNEI.

The chain links TRBV9 to TRBJ2-3, with a tentative D call TRBD1 (6 bases). Germline V gives CDR1 SGDLS, CDR2 YYNGEE. Trimming shortened V by 1 base and J by 2 bases, and 11 bases separated the two germline ends. This CDR3 spans 15 amino acids. The CDR3 DNA reads as TGTGCCAGCAGCGTACGACAGGAGATCACAGATACGCAGTATTTT. Amino acid sequence: CASSVRQEITDTQYF.

This clone appeared many times. The chain employs TRBV15 and TRBJ2-1, with no clear D. CDR1 LNHNV and CDR2 YYDKDF come from the germline V gene (reference sequence). The CDR3 consists of 15 residues. Trimming removed 0 bases from V and 3 bases from J, with 9 bases in between. CDR3 residues: CATSREYSVYNEQFF. Written as DNA, the CDR3 is TGTGCCACCAGCAGAGAGTATTCCGTCTACAATGAGCAGTTCTTC.

This rearrangement joins TRBV19 to TRBJ2-3; 10 bases are a match to TRBD2. Trimming removed 10 bases from V and 3 bases from J; junction bases left unmatched: 4. Germline V lookup: CDR1 LNHDA, CDR2 SQIVND (reference sequence). The CDR3 runs to 13 residues. CDR3 sequence (DNA): TGTGCCACGTCTAGCGGGAGAACAGATACGCAGTATTTT. It is translated as CATSSGRTDTQYF.

The chain uses TRBV15 and TRBJ2-2; D may be TRBD1 (5 bases). The CDR3 is 12 residues long. The ends were cut back, 2 bases at V and 15 bases at J, with 13 bases in the middle. CDR1 is LNHNV, CDR2 YYDKDF, per germline (reference sequence). For the CDR3, the DNA is TGTGCCACCAGCAGAACTACAGGTCCGATGTTTTTT. Protein sequence: CATSRTTGPMFF. The full variable domain, with the rest looked up from reference TRBV15 and TRBJ2-2, is DAMVIQNPRYQVTQFGKPVTLSCSQTLNHNVMYWYQQKSSQAPKLLFHYYDKDFNNEADTPDNFQSRRPNTSFCFLDIRSPGLGDTAMYLCATSRTTGPMFFGEGSRLTVL.